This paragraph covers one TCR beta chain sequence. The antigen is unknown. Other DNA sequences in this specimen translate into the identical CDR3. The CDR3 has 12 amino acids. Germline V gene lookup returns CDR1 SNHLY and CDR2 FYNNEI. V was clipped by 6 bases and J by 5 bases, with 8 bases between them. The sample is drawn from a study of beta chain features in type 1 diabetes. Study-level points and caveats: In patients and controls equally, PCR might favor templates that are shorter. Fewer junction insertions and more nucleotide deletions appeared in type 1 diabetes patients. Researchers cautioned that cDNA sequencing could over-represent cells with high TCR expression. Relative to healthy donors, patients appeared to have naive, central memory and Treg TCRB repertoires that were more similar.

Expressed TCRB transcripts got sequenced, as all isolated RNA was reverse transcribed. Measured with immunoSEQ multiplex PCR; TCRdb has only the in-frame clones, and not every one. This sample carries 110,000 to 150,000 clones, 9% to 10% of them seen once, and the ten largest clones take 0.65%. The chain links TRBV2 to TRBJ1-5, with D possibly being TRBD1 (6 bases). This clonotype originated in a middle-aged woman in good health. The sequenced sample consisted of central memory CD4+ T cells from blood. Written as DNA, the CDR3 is TGTGCCAGCAGACAGGGAGATCAGCCCCAGCATTTT. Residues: CASRQGDQPQHF.